This TCR beta chain was sequenced during a study of cytomegalovirus exposure and HLA in healthy donors. PCR employed 60 Vbeta and 13 Jbeta primers. In the authors' methods: The count from a later analysis was 70 million to 85 million unique TCR beta chains, 9 million to 12 million of them shared. Libraries were prepared by immunoSEQ multiplex PCR; TCRdb keeps only in-frame clonotypes and omits some of them. From that table come the V and J calls and clone size; the DNA was used to work out D and trimming. Of 120,000 to 150,000 clones listed, around 67% are singletons. The sequencing sample was made of PBMCs. The source of this sequence is a woman between 18 and 29 years old in good health and CMV-seronegative.

The CDR3 DNA reads TGTGCCAGCAGCTCCTCAGGGGCGTGGACTGAAGCTTTCTTT. Translated, it gives CASSSSGAWTEAFF. The J gene is TRBJ1-1, the V gene TRBV7-2, with D possibly TRBD1 on 6 matching bases. Germline values: CDR1 SGHTA, CDR2 FQGNSA. This CDR3 is 14 amino acids long. The V end was cut by 4 bases, the J end by 5 bases, with 14 bases between.